This T cell receptor (beta chain) was observed in a study of pediatric ulcerative colitis. A remark on this clone: The antigen is unknown.

The study, taken as a whole, reports: Clonal expansions reduced rectal repertoire diversity in acute severe colitis. Repertoires came from total lymphocyte DNA, not specific subsets. A couple of patients' blood samples yielded substantially fewer templates.

TCRdb keeps only in-frame clones here, not all; method: immunoSEQ multiplex PCR. Here the sample spans 57,000 or so clones, about 90% being singletons. Control subjects, colonoscoped for suspected IBD, had macroscopically and histologically normal endoscopy. Germline loops: CDR1 SGHRS, CDR2 YFSETQ. This CDR3 comprises 14 residues. The ends lost 3 bases at V and 3 bases at J; junction bases unmatched: 2. The specimen was blood. The V call is TRBV5-1, the J call TRBJ1-3; 8 bases are a match to TRBD1. The receptor was isolated from a boy between 5 and 17 years old who was a control in a study of pediatric ulcerative colitis. The CDR3 bases are TGCGCCAGCAGCTCAACAGGGGGTGGAAACACCATATATTTT. It translates to CASSSTGGGNTIYF.